A selection of T cell receptor beta chains follows, all from one sample in a study of T cell responses to AZD1222 COVID-19 vaccine. TCRdb's table, derived via immunoSEQ multiplex PCR, lists solely in-frame clones and lacks some. Of some 180,000 clones in the sample, about nine tenths were seen once. Sequenced here: peripheral blood, sampled 28 days after the second AZD1222 dose. The receptor set was obtained from an adult who received the AZD1222 COVID-19 vaccine. Both conserved end residues are part of each CDR3. D genes are given only for firm matches. Size is stated for part of the rows, as once, few or many counts, or as a class when the clone is expanded.

v_gene	d_gene	j_gene	abundance	CDR3aa	CDR3nt
TRBV6-5	TRBD1	TRBJ1-1	.	CASSYRTGGTEAFF	TGTGCCAGCAGTTACAGGACAGGGGGCACTGAAGCTTTCTTT
TRBV3-1/TRBV3-2	TRBD2	TRBJ2-1	.	CASSQYGGRGSYNEQFF	TGTGCCAGCAGCCAATACGGCGGGAGGGGGTCCTACAATGAGCAGTTCTTC
TRBV19	.	TRBJ2-3	.	CASSPQSLDTQYF	TGTGCCAGTAGTCCCCAGTCTTTGGATACGCAGTATTTT
TRBV5-1	TRBD1	TRBJ2-3	once	CASTSVHRDSYPTDTQYF	TGCGCCAGCACCTCTGTCCACCGGGACAGCTACCCCACAGATACGCAGTATTTT
TRBV3-1/TRBV3-2	.	TRBJ1-5	.	CASSQGGISNQPQHF	TGTGCCAGCAGCCAAGGCGGTATTAGCAATCAGCCCCAGCATTTT
TRBV18	.	TRBJ1-5	.	CASSAGTADSNQPQHF	TGTGCCAGCTCGGCCGGGACCGCGGATAGCAATCAGCCCCAGCATTTT
TRBV19	.	TRBJ1-4	.	CASSIGRGGTATNEKLFF	TGTGCCAGTAGTATCGGCAGGGGAGGGACGGCAACTAATGAAAAACTGTTTTTT
TRBV4-3	.	TRBJ1-1	once	CASSRTVQTEAFF	TGCGCCAGCAGCCGGACGGTGCAGACTGAAGCTTTCTTT
TRBV11-2	TRBD2	TRBJ2-1	.	CASSLDPGTSLGEQFF	TGTGCCAGCAGCTTAGACCCCGGGACTAGCCTAGGTGAGCAGTTCTTC
TRBV9	.	TRBJ1-1	.	CASSVEVLNTEAFF	TGTGCCAGCAGCGTAGAGGTTTTGAACACTGAAGCTTTCTTT
TRBV18	TRBD1	TRBJ2-1	.	CASSPFGTGGNEQFF	TGTGCCAGCTCACCATTCGGGACAGGGGGCAATGAGCAGTTCTTC